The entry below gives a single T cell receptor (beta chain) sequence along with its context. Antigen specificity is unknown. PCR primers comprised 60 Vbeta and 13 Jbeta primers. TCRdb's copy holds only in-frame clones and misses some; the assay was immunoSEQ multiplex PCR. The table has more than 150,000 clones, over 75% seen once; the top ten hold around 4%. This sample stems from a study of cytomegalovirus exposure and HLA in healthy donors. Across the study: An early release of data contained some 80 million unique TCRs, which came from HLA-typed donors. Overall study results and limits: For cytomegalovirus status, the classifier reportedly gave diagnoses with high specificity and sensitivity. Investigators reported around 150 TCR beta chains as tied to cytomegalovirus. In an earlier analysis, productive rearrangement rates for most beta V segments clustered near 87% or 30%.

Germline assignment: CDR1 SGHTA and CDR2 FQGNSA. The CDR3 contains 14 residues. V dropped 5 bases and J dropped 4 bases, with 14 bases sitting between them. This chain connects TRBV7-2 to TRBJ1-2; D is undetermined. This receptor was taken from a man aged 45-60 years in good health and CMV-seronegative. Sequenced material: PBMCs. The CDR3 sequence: CASSQIASFYGYTF. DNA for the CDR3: TGTGCCAGCAGCCAGATTGCTTCCTTCTATGGCTACACCTTC.